The 28 T cell receptor beta chains in this list originate from one sample, sequenced in a study of blood T cell repertoires in COVID-19 (dated by TCRdb to 2019 to 2021). Library preparation employed the immunoSEQ multiplex PCR assay. TCRdb stores this immuneACCESS table with in-frame sequences only. Part of the clones is absent; in the studies checked, under half of the shortfall reflects unresolved V genes, and no reason is known for the rest. The sample table records about 120,000 clones; 85% to 90% of these occur just once. About 2% of the sample rests with the top ten. Sequenced material: peripheral blood. These receptors were collected from a woman in her forties or fifties with acute or convalescent COVID-19.

The V and J genes are TRBV2 and TRBJ2-2, with a weak D call TRBD2 (5 bases). CDR1 SNHLY and CDR2 FYNNEI come from the germline V gene. The CDR3 spans 13 residues. V was cut by 8 bases and J by 8 bases, with 15 bases left in between. The CDR3 spells CASSARETGELFF. The DNA for the CDR3 is TGTGCCAGCTCGGCTCGGGAAACTGGGGAGCTGTTTTTT.

This CDR3 is CAIRPGQSYNEQFF. Here the CDR3 DNA reads TGTGCCATCAGACCGGGACAGTCCTACAATGAGCAGTTCTTC. The rearrangement links TRBV10-3 to TRBJ2-1, with 7 nucleotides matching TRBD1. This CDR3 is built from 14 residues. CDR1 and CDR2 (germline): ENHRY, SYGVKD. The V gene end was trimmed by 6 bases and the J gene end by 1 base; junction bases not matched to a gene: 3.

The gene calls are TRBV12-5 and TRBJ1-6, with a weak D call TRBD1 (6 bases). Germline V gene data show CDR1 as LGHNT and CDR2 as FRNRAP. Trimming removed 4 bases at V and 5 bases at J, with 15 bases between. The CDR3 has 16 residues. CDR3 residues: CASGSGQLLHNSPLHF. The CDR3 nucleotides are TGTGCTAGTGGTTCAGGACAGCTCCTCCATAATTCACCCCTCCACTTT. The full variable domain, its missing parts supplied by reference TRBV12-5 and TRBJ1-6, is DARVTQTPRHKVTEMGQEVTMRCQPILGHNTVFWYRQTMMQGLELLAYFRNRAPLDDSGMPKDRFSAEMPDATLATLKIQPSEPRDSAVYFCASGSGQLLHNSPLHFGNGTRLTVT.

This sequence joins TRBV7-2 and TRBJ1-2, with TRBD1 matching 8 bases. CDR1 is SGHTA, CDR2 FQGNSA, per germline. Trimming took 1 base from V and 3 from J; bases not matched to a gene: 7. The CDR3 runs 16 residues. In DNA form, the CDR3 reads TGTGCCAGCAGCTTAGGAGCAGCAGGGGGCTACTATGGCTACACCTTC. It yields the protein CASSLGAAGGYYGYTF.

This sequence joins TRBV18 and TRBJ1-1, with unresolved D. This CDR3 spans 12 amino acids. V gave up 2 bases and J gave up 5 bases, with 6 bases separating them. The V gene's germline CDR1 is KGHSH and CDR2 LQKENI. Here the CDR3 DNA reads TGTGCCAGCTCACCAGTGGCTACTGAAGCTTTCTTT. This codes for CASSPVATEAFF.

The chain uses TRBV14 and TRBJ1-3; D unresolved. CDR3 size: 14 residues. V was shortened by 3 bases and J by 5 bases, with 11 bases between the two germline ends. Germline values: CDR1 SGHDN, CDR2 FVKESK. The CDR3 nucleotides read TGTGCCAGCAGCCATTTCAGGAGGCGAAACACCATATATTTT. Protein: CASSHFRRRNTIYF.

The V and J genes are TRBV30 and TRBJ2-1, with D perhaps TRBD1 (5 bases). This CDR3 region has 11 residues. Germline CDR1 reads GTSNPN; CDR2 reads SVGIG (reference sequence). V shed 5 bases and J shed 8 bases, with 10 bases lying between them. The CDR3 coding sequence is TGTGCCTGGGCCGCCAGGGATGAGCAGTTCTTC. It yields the protein CAWAARDEQFF.

This rearrangement joins TRBV6-5 to TRBJ1-1, with TRBD1 matching over 8 bases. The J segment lost 8 bases and the V segment lost 3 bases, leaving 5 bases of the junction unmatched. Germline loops: CDR1 MNHEY, CDR2 SVGAGI. CDR3 length: 13 amino acids. The CDR3 spells CASSYSGTGEAFF. Written as DNA, the CDR3 is TGTGCCAGCAGTTATTCCGGGACAGGAGAAGCTTTCTTT.

This rearrangement joins TRBV7-2 to TRBJ2-4, with TRBD2 matching 10 bases. Germline V gives CDR1 SGHTA, CDR2 FQGNSA. This CDR3 contains 16 residues. Trimming at V came to 4 bases and at J to 8 bases, leaving 11 bases not matched to a gene. The CDR3 region has the DNA TGTGCCAGCAGCTATGATTTAGCGGGGGGTCGGGACATTCAGTACTTC. Protein sequence: CASSYDLAGGRDIQYF.

Concerning this clone: An end of the junction does not agree with germline; a read error may underlie this. The chain links TRBV19 to TRBJ2-1; 12 bases line up with TRBD2. Germline values: CDR1 LNHDA, CDR2 SQIVND (reference sequence). The CDR3 covers 16 residues. The CDR3 DNA sequence: TGTGCCAGTAGTACCCGGACTAGCGGGACCTACAATGGGCAGTTCTTC. It specifies CASSTRTSGTYNGQFF.

The rearrangement uses TRBV30 and TRBJ2-7; the D gene is possibly TRBD1 (7 bases). Germline CDR1 is GTSNPN and CDR2 is SVGIG (reference sequence). V was pared by 1 base and J by 3 bases, with 10 bases between. The CDR3 extends over 13 amino acids. The CDR3 loop reads CAWSAGGIYEQYF. The CDR3 region has the DNA TGTGCCTGGAGTGCAGGGGGGATCTACGAGCAGTACTTC.

V usage is TRBV6-6 and J usage is TRBJ2-7; TRBD1 matches at 8 bases. V lost 3 bases, J lost 5 bases, and 3 bases stayed unmatched. The CDR3 length is 13 residues. Germline assignment: CDR1 MNHNY and CDR2 SVGAGI (reference sequence). The DNA of the CDR3 is TGTGCCAGCAGTTATGACAGGGGCGACGAGCAGTACTTC. This codes for CASSYDRGDEQYF.

V is TRBV3-1 (or the pseudogene TRBV3-2) and J is TRBJ1-2; 9 nucleotides match TRBD1. CDR1 and CDR2 (germline): LGHDT, YNNKEL (reference sequence). This CDR3 spans 13 amino acids. Trimming took 3 bases from V and 13 from J; bases not matched to a gene: 9. The CDR3 here is CASSHNNRGPSTF. The CDR3 DNA reads TGTGCCAGCAGCCATAATAACAGGGGGCCCAGCACCTTC.

The V call is TRBV19, the J call TRBJ1-2; weak D call: TRBD1 (5 bases). Trimming pared 7 bases from V and 6 bases from J, leaving 18 bases between. This CDR3 has 14 residues. Germline-derived CDR1 and CDR2 are LNHDA and SQIVND (reference sequence). The CDR3 bases are TGTGCCAGTATCCATAGGGGACTTGGGGATGGCTACACCTTC. Amino acid sequence: CASIHRGLGDGYTF.

This chain uses TRBV5-4 with TRBJ2-6; possible D gene TRBD2, 6 bases. V was cut by 1 base and J by 2 bases, with 16 bases left in between. The germline V gene has CDR1 SGHNT and CDR2 YYREEE (reference sequence). This CDR3 is built from 18 residues. CDR3 sequence: CASSLPPGRNPGANVLTF. The CDR3 DNA reads as TGTGCCAGCAGCTTGCCGCCAGGGAGGAACCCTGGGGCCAACGTCCTGACTTTC.

The J gene is TRBJ2-5, the V gene TRBV18, with a possible D match to TRBD1 (6 bases). Trimming took 0 bases from V and 4 from J, leaving 6 bases between them. The CDR3 is made up of 13 amino acids. Germline V gene data show CDR1 as KGHSH and CDR2 as LQKENI. The CDR3 DNA reads as TGTGCCAGCTCACCACCGGACAGAGAGACCCAGTACTTC. As protein: CASSPPDRETQYF.

This chain joins TRBV7-9 and TRBJ2-7, with TRBD2 identical over 14 bases. There are 17 residues in the CDR3. After removal of 5 bases from V and 0 bases from J, the junction contained 6 bases not matched to a gene. The germline CDR1 and CDR2 sequences are SEHNR and FQNEAQ (reference sequence). The CDR3 spells CASSPPGLAGVSYEQYF. CDR3 in DNA: TGTGCCAGCAGCCCCCCGGGACTAGCGGGAGTCTCCTACGAGCAGTACTTC. Using reference TRBV7-9 and TRBJ2-7 for the parts outside the CDR3, the full variable domain is DTGVSQNPRHKITKRGQNVTFRCDPISEHNRLYWYRQTLGQGPEFLTYFQNEAQLEKSRLLSDRFSAERPKGSFSTLEIQRTEQGDSAMYLCASSPPGLAGVSYEQYFGPGTRLTVT.

The chain employs TRBV7-7 and TRBJ2-5; weak D call: TRBD1 (5 bases). CDR3 length equals 12 residues. V shed 8 bases and J shed 3 bases, with 10 bases lying between them. The V gene's germline CDR1 is SSHAT and CDR2 FNYEAQ (reference sequence). The CDR3 sequence: CASGANKETQYF. CDR3 nucleotide sequence: TGTGCCAGCGGGGCGAACAAAGAGACCCAGTACTTC.

The J gene is TRBJ1-2, the V gene TRBV16; 9 positions match TRBD1. CDR3 length: 13 residues. Trimming at V came to 6 bases and at J to 8 bases, leaving 7 bases not matched to a gene. The V gene's germline CDR1 is KGHSY and CDR2 FQNENV. CDR3 nucleotide sequence: TGTGCCAGCAGACTTCGGACAGGGGTCGGCTACACCTTC. This codes for CASRLRTGVGYTF.

The rearrangement links TRBV24-1 to TRBJ2-1, with 10 positions matching TRBD1. Germline lookup yields CDR1 KGHDR and CDR2 SFDVKD. V was pared by 3 bases and J by 6 bases, with 7 bases of the junction left unmatched. The CDR3 contains 16 residues. Written as DNA, the CDR3 is TGTGCCACCAGTGATCCCCCCCGGACAGGGGGCAATGAGCAGTTCTTC. This gives the protein CATSDPPRTGGNEQFF.

The rearrangement uses TRBV7-9 and TRBJ2-7, with a possible D match to TRBD2 (6 bases). Trimming removed 1 base from V and 3 bases from J, with 10 bases in between. This CDR3 is 14 amino acids long. Germline CDR1 SEHNR, CDR2 FQNEAQ (reference sequence). The DNA for the CDR3 is TGTGCCAGCAGCTTAGAGGGACTCTTCTACGAGCAGTACTTC. It codes for CASSLEGLFYEQYF.

A single count supports this clone. The V and J genes are TRBV5-1 and TRBJ2-5, with a tentative D call TRBD2 (7 bases). V was cut by 2 bases and J by 3 bases, with 11 bases left in between. The CDR3 spans 14 residues. CDR1 SGHRS and CDR2 YFSETQ come from the germline V gene. The CDR3 reads CASSLRGAEETQYF. CDR3 in DNA: TGCGCCAGCAGCTTACGGGGGGCGGAAGAGACCCAGTACTTC.

The chain recombines TRBV5-1 with TRBJ2-3; perhaps TRBD1 as D (7 bases). There are 14 residues in the CDR3. The V gene lost 6 bases and the J gene lost 2 bases, with 13 bases spanning the gap. Germline loops: CDR1 SGHRS, CDR2 YFSETQ. This CDR3 is CASKEGAITDTQYF. CDR3 nucleotides: TGCGCCAGCAAGGAGGGGGCCATCACAGATACGCAGTATTTT.

The chain combines TRBV28 with TRBJ1-1; 11 bases are a match to TRBD1. The CDR3 has 15 residues. J was trimmed by 5 bases and V by 5 bases; bases with no gene match: 7. Germline loops: CDR1 MDHEN, CDR2 SYDVKM. CDR3 sequence: CASSVRTGGHTEAFF. The DNA for the CDR3 is TGTGCCAGCAGTGTTAGGACAGGGGGCCATACTGAAGCTTTCTTT.

The chain has TRBV10-3 and TRBJ1-5, with D uncertain. The CDR3 is made up of 14 amino acids. Germline V gene lookup returns CDR1 ENHRY and CDR2 SYGVKD. V dropped 5 bases and J dropped 5 bases, with 13 bases sitting between them. In DNA form, the CDR3 reads TGTGCCATCAGTATGGACTTGTTTGATCAGCCCCAGCATTTT. Translation: CAISMDLFDQPQHF.

The chain joins TRBV6-1 to TRBJ1-1; TRBD1 might be the D (5 bases). CDR1 is MNHNS, CDR2 SASEGT, per germline. The CDR3 runs to 12 residues. The ends were cut back, 5 bases at V and 3 bases at J, with 7 bases in the middle. CDR3: CASSSRDTEAFF. The CDR3 region has the DNA TGTGCCAGCAGTTCCAGGGACACTGAAGCTTTCTTT.

The CDR3 sequence is CAWTQRGSFNNEQFF. In DNA form, the CDR3 reads TGTGCCTGGACCCAGCGGGGGAGCTTTAACAATGAGCAGTTCTTC. The chain links TRBV30 to TRBJ2-1; 8 bases align to TRBD2. Germline assignment: CDR1 GTSNPN and CDR2 SVGIG (reference sequence). This CDR3 has 15 amino acids. V dropped 4 bases and J dropped 5; count of bases not matched to a gene: 10.

This chain joins TRBV5-5 and TRBJ2-7; 12 bases fit TRBD2. Germline loops: CDR1 SGHKS, CDR2 YYEKEE (reference sequence). Trimming cost V 5 bases and J 0 bases; bases outside gene matches: 3. The CDR3 totals 15 residues. CDR3 loop: CASRKTSGSSYEQYF. DNA of the CDR3: TGTGCCAGCAGAAAGACTAGCGGGAGCTCCTACGAGCAGTACTTC.